The 12 T cell receptor beta chains presented below share a single source sample, sequenced in a study of CD8+ T cells in alopecia areata. Sequencing templates came from extracted RNA that was reverse transcribed into cDNA. Data came from immunoSEQ multiplex PCR; TCRdb stores just in-frame clones and leaves some out. The profile shows about 150,000 clones, about 89% of them singletons. The starting material was CD8+ T cells sorted from blood, obtained at week 0. All receptors come from a human donor with alopecia areata.

V is TRBV27 and J is TRBJ1-5, with D possibly matching TRBD1 (5 bases). This CDR3 is 13 amino acids long. CDR1 and CDR2 (germline): MNHEY, SMNVEV (reference sequence). Trimming cost V 7 bases and J 7 bases, with 14 bases left between them. The CDR3 coding sequence is TGTGCCAGCAAAGGGGCAGGGAGACAGCCCCAGCATTTT. Amino acid sequence: CASKGAGRQPQHF.

The J gene is TRBJ2-7, the V gene TRBV9; D is uncertain. Trimming left V 2 bases short and J 4 bases short, with 19 bases between. Germline V gene lookup returns CDR1 SGDLS and CDR2 YYNGEE. This CDR3 has 16 amino acids. The CDR3 DNA reads TGTGCCAGCAGCGTCCTTTCGCGAACTTCACTATACGAGCAGTACTTC. Protein: CASSVLSRTSLYEQYF.

The gene calls are TRBV7-7 and TRBJ1-1; D ambiguous. Germline values: CDR1 SSHAT, CDR2 FNYEAQ (reference sequence). V was pared by 3 bases and J by 1 base, with 6 bases between. The CDR3 is 13 amino acids. CDR3: CASSFGENTEAFF. The CDR3 bases are TGTGCCAGCAGCTTTGGAGAGAACACTGAAGCTTTCTTT.

This chain joins TRBV11-2 and TRBJ2-1, with D perhaps matching TRBD1 or TRBD2 (5 bases each). The CDR3 has 15 residues. Germline CDR1 is SGHAT and CDR2 is FQNNGV. Trimming shortened V by 6 bases and J by 3 bases, and 15 bases separated the two germline ends. The CDR3 protein is CASRSDGGYYNEQFF. The CDR3 bases are TGTGCCAGCAGATCCGATGGGGGATACTACAATGAGCAGTTCTTC.

The chain uses TRBV7-2 and TRBJ2-7, with D maybe TRBD1 (5 bases). This CDR3 is 13 amino acids long. Germline V gene data show CDR1 as SGHTA and CDR2 as FQGNSA. The germline V and J ends were trimmed by 9 bases and 0 bases, with 12 bases remaining between them. Here the CDR3 reads CARSDKSSYEQYF. The CDR3 bases are TGTGCCAGGTCGGACAAGAGCTCCTACGAGCAGTACTTC.

The chain employs TRBV30 and TRBJ2-3; 7 bases are a match to TRBD2. V was pared by 0 bases and J by 2 bases, with 11 bases of the junction left unmatched. Germline V gene data show CDR1 as GTSNPN and CDR2 as SVGIG (reference sequence). CDR3 length: 17 residues. As DNA, the CDR3 is TGTGCCTGGAGTGTACTAAGTTCGGGACTACTCACAGATACGCAGTATTTT. This translates into CAWSVLSSGLLTDTQYF.

V and J are TRBV11-2 and TRBJ2-7; D may be TRBD1 (5 bases). The germline gives CDR1 SGHAT, CDR2 FQNNGV. V lost 3 bases to trimming and J lost 10 bases, with 10 bases between them. The CDR3 is 11 residues long. This CDR3 is CASSFPGPQYF. DNA of the CDR3: TGTGCCAGCAGCTTTCCAGGGCCCCAGTACTTC.

The chain combines TRBV7-6 with TRBJ1-4; TRBD1 aligns across 7 bases. Per the germline V gene, CDR1 is SGHVS and CDR2 is FNYEAQ. V trimming: 3 bases; J trimming: 4 bases; junction bases outside the gene matches: 11. The CDR3 has 17 amino acids. The CDR3 is CASSLKGAGPLNEKLFF. As DNA, the CDR3 is TGTGCCAGCAGCTTGAAGGGGGCCGGGCCACTTAATGAAAAACTGTTTTTT.

The rearrangement joins TRBV9 to TRBJ1-1, with D uncertain. V lost 3 bases, J lost 3 bases, and 15 bases lay in between. CDR3 length: 15 amino acids. Germline V lookup: CDR1 SGDLS, CDR2 YYNGEE. The CDR3 sequence is CASSETGERDTEAFF. DNA of the CDR3: TGTGCCAGCAGCGAAACGGGTGAGAGGGACACTGAAGCTTTCTTT.

The chain links TRBV5-8 to TRBJ2-2; D is ambiguous. Per the germline V gene, CDR1 is SGHTS and CDR2 is YDEGEE. The CDR3 runs 14 residues. V lost 0 bases and J lost 3, with 6 bases in between. CDR3 in DNA: TGTGCCAGCAGCTTGGGACTCTACACCGGGGAGCTGTTTTTT. Translated, it gives CASSLGLYTGELFF. Variable domain in full (rest from reference TRBV5-8 and TRBJ2-2): EAGVTQSPTHLIKTRGQQATLRCSPISGHTSVYWYQQALGLGLQFLLWYDEGEERNRGNFPPRFSGRQFPNYSSELNVNALELEDSALYLCASSLGLYTGELFFGEGSRLTVL.

This clone was recorded only once. V and J are TRBV6-1 and TRBJ2-1; the D gene is possibly TRBD1 (5 bases). The V and J ends lost 5 bases and 8 bases respectively, with 10 bases between them. This CDR3 is 12 amino acids long. Germline V CDR1 and CDR2: MNHNS, SASEGT. The CDR3 DNA is TGTGCCAGCAGTCAGGGTACAGATGAGCAGTTCTTC. This sequence encodes CASSQGTDEQFF.

V and J are TRBV7-9 and TRBJ2-2, with 9 positions matching TRBD1. This CDR3 region has 17 residues. Germline V CDR1 and CDR2: SEHNR, FQNEAQ (reference sequence). V gave up 5 bases and J gave up 1 base; unmatched junction bases: 8. CDR3 nucleotide sequence: TGTGCCAGCAGCGGGCCACGGGGACAGGGGAACACCGGGGAGCTGTTTTTT. Translation gives CASSGPRGQGNTGELFF.